This TCR beta chain was recorded in a study of T cells after yellow fever vaccination (dated by TCRdb to between 2019 and 2020). Broadly, across the study: The SMART-Seq v4 Ultra Low Input RNA kit was used to prepare libraries from fractions with low cell numbers. Blood samples were taken at several timepoints before and after primary and secondary immunization, and bulk PBMC replicates and cell subsets were isolated. The cohort comprised two healthy male donors, one aged 18 to 30 and one aged 30 to 40 years. To follow T-cell clones before and after both primary and booster YFV17D yellow fever vaccination, bulk TCR alpha and beta repertoires underwent longitudinal sequencing. The full study reports these points: A small fraction of clonotypes appeared in both the CD4 and CD8 compartments, likely as a result of convergent recombination. Compared with the primary T-cell response, the secondary T-cell response was faster but weaker, reaching its peak on day 5 rather than on day 15. Because the study included only a couple of donors, the extent to which the findings can be generalized is limited. Computational filtering was required because FACS-sorted repertoires could contain abundant contaminating clonotypes from the bulk population. After the booster, most of the clones that had expanded following primary vaccination were detected again (around 95% of CD4 and around 90% of CD8), which suggests that memory was broadly maintained.

This clonotype was counted at least ten times. Its recognized antigen is unknown. Within one base of it there is no much larger clone, and no base qualities were kept. The sequencing machine was an Illumina NovaSeq 6000. TCR cDNA was synthesized by 5'RACE template switching, through which a universal primer site and unique molecular identifiers were introduced. cDNA synthesis was primed from both the TCR alpha and TCR beta constant segments. Libraries were amplified in two PCR steps, with sample barcodes and sequencing adapters added in the second step. Sequencing of the libraries was done on either Illumina HiSeq 2500 (2x100 bp) or NovaSeq (2x150 bp). As for the authors' bioinformatics: MIGEC handled demultiplexing of reads and collapsing into UMI consensus sequences, while MiXCR performed V(D)J alignment. Using edgeR on replicate PBMC samples, clonotypes were called vaccine-responding if FDR was below 0.01 and the log2 fold change was above 5 up to day 15. Each bulk clonotype was labeled CD4 or CD8 based on which sequenced repertoire, CD4 or CD8, contained the clonotype at higher abundance. The raw public data were reprocessed by TCRdb itself: fastp quality trimming at Q25, MiXCR clonotype calling, in-frame beta chains only. Rows are unified per CDR3 protein, each entry keeping the most common DNA and genes. The V and J calls, along with clone size, are taken from TCRdb and not from the paper's own processing. The sample profile shows about 260,000 distinct CDR3 sequences; about 3.9% of them were found once. The leading ten clones occupy under 20% of the sample.

V was cut back by 6 bases and J by 5 bases, leaving a gap of 17 bases between them. The CDR3 spans 14 residues, from the cysteine through the phenylalanine. The only DNA kept is the CDR3, 42 bases in frame from the first base. The germline V gene (reference sequence) provides CDR1 SGHKS and CDR2 YYEKEE. What this sample's treatment or condition label stands for: live attenuated yellow fever vaccine strain. At each blood-draw timepoint, two biological replicates of bulk PBMCs were obtained. A standard Ficoll-Paque protocol was used to isolate PBMCs from peripheral blood. TriZol was used to extract RNA from bulk PBMCs, from CD4 and CD8 fractions, and from dextramer-positive and dextramer-negative fractions.

The sequence links TRBV5-5 to TRBJ1-1, with a tentative D gene TRBD1 over 6 matching bases. This clonotype originated in a man aged 18 to 35 who received the YFV17D yellow fever vaccine. The sequenced sample was PBMCs, obtained 15 days after the yellow fever booster vaccination. The DNA reads as follows: TGTGCCAGCACCCTCGACAGGTATAAGACTGAAGCTTTCTTT. This translates into CASTLDRYKTEAFF.